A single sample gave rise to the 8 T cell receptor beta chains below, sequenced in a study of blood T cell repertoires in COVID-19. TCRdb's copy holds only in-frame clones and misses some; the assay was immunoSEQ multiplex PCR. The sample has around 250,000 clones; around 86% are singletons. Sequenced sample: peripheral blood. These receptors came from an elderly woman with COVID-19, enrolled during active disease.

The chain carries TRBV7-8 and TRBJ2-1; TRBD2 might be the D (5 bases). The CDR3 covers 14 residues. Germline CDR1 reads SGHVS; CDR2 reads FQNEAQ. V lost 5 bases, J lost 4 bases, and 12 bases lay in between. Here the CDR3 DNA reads TGTGCCAGCAGCCCAGGACTGGTGTACAATGAGCAGTTCTTC. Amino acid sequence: CASSPGLVYNEQFF.

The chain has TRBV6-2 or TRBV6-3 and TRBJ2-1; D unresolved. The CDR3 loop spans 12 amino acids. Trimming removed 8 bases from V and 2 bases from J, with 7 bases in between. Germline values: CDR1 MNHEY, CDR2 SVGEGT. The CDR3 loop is CASGQPYNEQFF. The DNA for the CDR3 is TGTGCCAGCGGCCAGCCCTACAATGAGCAGTTCTTC.

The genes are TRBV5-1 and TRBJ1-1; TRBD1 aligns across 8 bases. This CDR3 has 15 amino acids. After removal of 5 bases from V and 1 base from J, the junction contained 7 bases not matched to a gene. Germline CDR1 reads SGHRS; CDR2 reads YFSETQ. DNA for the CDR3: TGCGCCAGCAGTCTTCTCGGGACAGGGAACACTGAAGCTTTCTTT. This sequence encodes CASSLLGTGNTEAFF.

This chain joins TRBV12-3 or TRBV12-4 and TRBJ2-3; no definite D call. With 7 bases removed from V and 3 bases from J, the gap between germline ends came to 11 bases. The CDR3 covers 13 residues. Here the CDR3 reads CASTGPHTDTQYF. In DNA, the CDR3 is TGTGCCAGCACGGGTCCTCATACAGATACGCAGTATTTT.

The CDR3 reads CASRQGEGKPQHF. In DNA form, the CDR3 reads TGTGCCAGCCGACAGGGCGAGGGGAAGCCCCAGCATTTT. V usage is TRBV19 and J usage is TRBJ1-5, with 7 bases matching TRBD1. In germline, CDR1 is LNHDA, CDR2 SQIVND (reference sequence). The V gene end was trimmed by 9 bases and the J gene end by 8 bases; junction bases not matched to a gene: 10. CDR3 length equals 13 residues.

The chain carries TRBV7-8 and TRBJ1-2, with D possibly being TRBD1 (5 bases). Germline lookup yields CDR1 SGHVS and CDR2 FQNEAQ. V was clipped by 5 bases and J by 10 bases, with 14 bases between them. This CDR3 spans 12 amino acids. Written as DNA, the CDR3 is TGTGCCAGCAGCCCTCTTACGGGGGACTACACCTTC. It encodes CASSPLTGDYTF.

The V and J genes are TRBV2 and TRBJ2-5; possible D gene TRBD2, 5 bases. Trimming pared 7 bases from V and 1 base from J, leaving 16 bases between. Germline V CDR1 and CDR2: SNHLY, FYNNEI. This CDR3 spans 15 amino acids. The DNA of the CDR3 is TGTGCCAGCACTGTTGGCGGGCTACCCCAAGAGACCCAGTACTTC. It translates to CASTVGGLPQETQYF.

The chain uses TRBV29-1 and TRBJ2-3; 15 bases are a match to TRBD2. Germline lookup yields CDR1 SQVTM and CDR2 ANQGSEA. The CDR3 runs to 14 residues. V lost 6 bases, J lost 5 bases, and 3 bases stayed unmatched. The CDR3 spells CSVGLAGGGDTQYF. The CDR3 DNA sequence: TGCAGCGTGGGACTAGCGGGGGGAGGAGATACGCAGTATTTT.